This T cell receptor beta chain was sequenced in a study of long-term antiretroviral therapy in people with HIV. General study results and limits: Specimen acquisition occurred between the mid-2000s and the late 2010s, potentially under older ART regimens. In samples taken after ART, diversity increased but remained below transplant donor control levels.

Version v3.0 of the immunoSEQ assay ran at survey level. Sequencing targeted about 35,000-50,000 T-cell genomes per sample. TCRdb keeps only in-frame clones here, not all; method: immunoSEQ multiplex PCR. The repertoire includes approximately 15,000 clones, 75% to 85% of them detected once, and over 3.5% sits in the top ten. All donors provided no fewer than one pre-ART and no fewer than two post-ART PBMC samples. This CDR3 spans 11 amino acids. V lost 5 bases to trimming and J lost 9 bases, with 11 bases between them. From germline, CDR1 is DFQATT and CDR2 SNEGSKA (reference sequence). On this clone itself: Its antigen is unknown.

The V and J genes are TRBV20-1 and TRBJ1-5; the D is unclear. The sequence came from a man aged 18 to 35 with HIV. The sample consisted of unsorted PBMCs, taken 0.1 years before starting antiretroviral therapy. CDR3 in amino acids: CSAPHRRPQHF. CDR3 DNA sequence: TGCAGTGCTCCCCATCGACGGCCCCAGCATTTT.